A single sample gave rise to the 14 T cell receptor beta chains below, sequenced in a study of T cells in Graves' hyperthyroidism and ophthalmopathy. Using RNA transcripts as the source, TCR beta CDR3 regions were amplified. The TCR CDR3 first-round RT-PCR relied on the HTBI primer set. Using its own MiXCR run on the multiplex PCR reads, TCRdb lists one record per CDR3 protein. The profile shows about 560,000 distinct CDR3 sequences, around 16% of them singletons. Material: blood. These receptors all come from a woman in her 30s with Graves' hyperthyroidism.

The chain has TRBV29-1 and TRBJ1-2, with D tentatively TRBD1 (5 bases). This CDR3 region has 12 residues. V dropped 8 bases and J dropped 2 bases, with 12 bases sitting between them. The germline V gene has CDR1 SQVTM and CDR2 ANQGSEA. The CDR3 sequence: CSRDDTNYGYTF. CDR3 DNA sequence: TGCAGCCGGGACGACACAAACTATGGCTACACCTTC.

In its sample, this clonotype was seen a few times. This chain connects TRBV7-9 to TRBJ2-2, with 10 nucleotides matching TRBD2. Germline lookup yields CDR1 SEHNR and CDR2 FQNEAQ (reference sequence). V lost 4 bases to trimming and J lost 5 bases; unmatched junction nucleotides: 4. The CDR3 runs 15 residues. DNA of the CDR3: TGTGCCAGCAGCTGGCTAGCGGGAGAAACCGGGGAGCTGTTTTTT. Translated: CASSWLAGETGELFF.

The chain carries TRBV29-1 and TRBJ2-3; D perhaps matches TRBD1 (5 bases). This CDR3 region has 14 residues. Trimming removed 5 bases from V and 1 base from J, with 13 bases in between. The germline CDR1 and CDR2 sequences are SQVTM and ANQGSEA. The CDR3 spells CSVLQVRGTDTQYF. The CDR3 nucleotides are TGCAGCGTTTTACAGGTTCGTGGCACAGATACGCAGTATTTT.

This clonotype has a count of ten or more. The chain recombines TRBV2 with TRBJ2-7; TRBD1 matches at 7 bases. This CDR3 has 14 residues. V shed 2 bases, J shed 4 bases, and the junction held 5 bases outside the gene matches. From germline, CDR1 is SNHLY and CDR2 FYNNEI. The CDR3 here is CASSETGEPYEQYF. Written as DNA, the CDR3 is TGTGCCAGCAGTGAAACAGGGGAACCTTACGAGCAGTACTTC.

The chain recombines TRBV6-1 with TRBJ2-1; 10 bases match TRBD2. The CDR3 has 13 residues. The trim removed 8 bases at V and 7 bases at J, leaving 5 bases unmatched. CDR1 is MNHNS and CDR2 is SASEGT in the germline V gene. CDR3 in DNA: TGTGCCAGCGCTGATAGCGGGAGGAATGAGCAGTTCTTC. It codes for CASADSGRNEQFF.

This rearrangement joins TRBV6-2 or TRBV6-3 to TRBJ2-1; TRBD2 agrees at 7 bases. Per germline, CDR1 MNHEY and CDR2 SVGEGT. The CDR3 is 16 residues long. V lost 0 bases to trimming and J lost 4 bases; unmatched junction nucleotides: 6. CDR3 DNA sequence: TGTGCCAGCAGTTACTCTTCTAGCGGTAATTACAATGAGCAGTTCTTC. Protein sequence: CASSYSSSGNYNEQFF.

The J gene is TRBJ1-5, the V gene TRBV30; D may be TRBD1 (6 bases). Germline CDR1 and CDR2: GTSNPN and SVGIG (reference sequence). Trimming pared 2 bases from V and 6 bases from J, leaving 11 bases between. CDR3 length equals 13 residues. This chain's CDR3 is CAWSQGGPQPQHF. For the CDR3, the DNA is TGTGCCTGGAGTCAAGGGGGGCCTCAGCCCCAGCATTTT.

This clonotype was detected ten times or more. The chain carries TRBV5-1 and TRBJ1-1; D gene uncertain. The CDR3 length is 16 residues. Per the germline V gene, CDR1 is SGHRS and CDR2 is YFSETQ. V was trimmed by 1 base and J by 0 bases, leaving 13 bases between them. CDR3 sequence: CASSLRIGALNTEAFF. Written as DNA, the CDR3 is TGCGCCAGCAGCTTGAGGATAGGAGCCCTGAACACTGAAGCTTTCTTT.

This clonotype appeared many times. The gene calls are TRBV18 and TRBJ2-7, with D tentatively TRBD2 (5 bases). The CDR3 covers 14 residues. Per germline, CDR1 KGHSH and CDR2 LQKENI. The V end lost 3 bases, the J end lost 3 bases, and 12 bases lay between the germline ends. CDR3 residues: CASSPLLGGYEQYF. The CDR3 DNA reads TGTGCCAGCTCACCTCTCTTAGGAGGCTACGAGCAGTACTTC.

The chain has TRBV3-1 and TRBJ1-1; D is uncertain. The V and J ends lost 2 bases and 0 bases respectively, with 7 bases between them. Germline assignment: CDR1 LGHDT and CDR2 YNNKEL (reference sequence). CDR3 length: 14 amino acids. The CDR3 DNA is TGTGCCAGCAGCCAATTTATTATGAACACTGAAGCTTTCTTT. It encodes CASSQFIMNTEAFF.

The V and J genes are TRBV6-2 or TRBV6-3 and TRBJ2-3; D ambiguous. Germline CDR1 and CDR2: MNHEY and SVGEGT. The CDR3 totals 14 residues. Trimming cost V 1 base and J 4 bases, with 9 bases left between them. CDR3 sequence: CASSYFLVADTQYF. CDR3 coding DNA: TGTGCCAGCAGTTACTTTCTAGTCGCAGATACGCAGTATTTT.

About this clonotype itself: A much larger clonotype is one base distant, so this may be a read error. The chain is built from TRBV20-1 and TRBJ2-1, with D possibly TRBD2 on 6 matching bases. The V gene's germline CDR1 is DFQATT and CDR2 SNEGSKA (reference sequence). CDR3 length equals 14 residues. Trimming took 4 bases from V and 2 from J, leaving 12 bases between them. CDR3 in amino acids: CSATGTPPYNEQFF. The CDR3 region has the DNA TGCAGTGCTACCGGGACTCCCCCCTACAATGAGCAGTTCTTC.

The rearrangement links TRBV6-1 to TRBJ1-6; no definite D call. The CDR3 is 14 residues long. The germline gives CDR1 MNHNS, CDR2 SASEGT. V lost 3 bases and J 7 bases, leaving 10 bases between the germline ends. CDR3 protein: CASSDRELNSPLHF. The CDR3, as DNA: TGTGCCAGCAGTGACCGGGAACTAAATTCACCCCTCCACTTT.

At least ten counts were recorded for this clonotype. V usage is TRBV30 and J usage is TRBJ2-7; 8 bases align to TRBD2. The trim removed 5 bases at V and 2 bases at J, leaving 5 bases unmatched. CDR1 is GTSNPN, CDR2 SVGIG, per germline (reference sequence). CDR3 length: 13 residues. The CDR3 reads CAWDTSGPYEQYF. Here the CDR3 DNA reads TGTGCCTGGGACACTAGCGGCCCCTACGAGCAGTACTTC.